This T cell receptor beta chain comes out of a study of vaccination and CD4 T cells after COVID-19 (dated by TCRdb to 2021 to 2024). With regard to the full study: Convalescent patients had a positive SARS-CoV-2 result on nasal swab PCR, and of these patients, some ten had mild disease and one had severe disease. Post-COVID blood samples from convalescent patients were collected a median of 101 days after diagnosis, with a range of roughly 30 to 170 days. Control cultures used a CEFX viral epitope pool as positive control, an HIV-1 Nef peptide pool as negative control, or no peptide. In 10 COVID-19 convalescent patients and a handful of infection-naive healthy vaccine recipients, the spike-specific CD4+ TCR repertoire before mRNA vaccination was compared with the repertoire after mRNA vaccination. Post-vaccine blood samples were obtained a median of approximately 70 days after the second vaccine dose, with a range of about 12 to 241 days. The cultures were stimulated with overlapping spike peptide pools from SARS-CoV-2 and from the common cold coronaviruses HCoV-NL63, HCoV-OC43 and HCoV-229E. Two doses of either the Pfizer-BioNTech BNT162b2 vaccine (n=8) or the Moderna mRNA-1273 vaccine (n=2) were administered to participants. The convalescent cohort comprised six males and four females, including two Hispanic individuals, seven Caucasians, two Asians and one multiracial person. Results the study describes overall, beyond this receptor: The number of convalescent patients in the study was relatively small, and the study did not examine early timepoints following natural infection. Among the post-vaccine SARS-CoV-2-reactive clones in convalescent patients, a median approximately 86% showed up only after vaccination, which suggests vaccine-specific priming. The median number of SARS-CoV-2-reactive clonotypes rose from 20 to 25 after infection to around 40 after vaccination, but the change was not significant. Of the vaccine-specific clones found in convalescent patients, nearly all (304 of 307) were mono-reactive for SARS-CoV-2 spike instead of being cross-reactive with common cold coronaviruses.

CDR1 and CDR2 were assigned from the germline V gene as SGHRS and YFSETQ. V loses 0 bases of germline sequence and J loses 0 bases, and the interval between the two ends is 3 bases. The CDR3 spans 14 residues, from the cysteine through the phenylalanine. The CDR3 DNA has 42 bases and is translated from base 1. The receptor library was made with PCR. DNA from cultured CD4+ T cells underwent TCR sequencing with the Oncomine TCR Beta short-read assay at the Johns Hopkins FTIC core. The QIAamp micro DNA kit was used to extract genomic DNA from the cultured CD4+ T cells. Oncomine TCR Beta libraries from cultured CD4+ T cells were pooled using unique dual indexes and sequenced on an Illumina iSeq 100. In the source study's methods: Non-productive sequences were filtered out, and CDR3s that did not start with C, did not end with F or W, or were shorter than 7 amino acids were discarded. Antigen-specific clonotypes were identified using the MANAFEST web application through comparison of peptide-stimulated wells with reference and other culture wells. An FDR below 0.05, an odds ratio above 5, and a productive frequency above 0.1% in at least two of three replicate wells were required for clones to be considered positive. Cross-reactive clonotypes were defined as significantly expanded in both SARS-CoV-2 spike wells and at least one common cold coronavirus spike condition. CDR3 homology was assessed with Levenshtein distances (stringdist) and unrooted phylogenetic trees (ape) in R version 3.6.1. The public sequencing data were trimmed at Q25 with fastp and processed into clonotypes with MiXCR by TCRdb, which kept only in-frame beta chains. Every distinct CDR3 protein forms one entry, paired with its most common genes and DNA. Clone size and V and J calls follow TCRdb, not the original study. The sample table contains around 12,000 distinct CDR3 sequences; only one count was recorded for around 44% of them. The biggest ten clones account for more than 10% of the sample.

The sample's treatment or condition label, in plain terms: roughly ten-day PBMC culture with coronavirus spike peptide pools or control peptides (ViraFEST assay). The study used the ViraFEST assay, which expanded antigen-specific T cells with peptide pools and then identified expanded clonotypes by TCR sequencing. The convalescent patients' positive SARS-CoV-2 PCR tests fell between March and December 2020, which was before the Alpha, Beta and Delta variants emerged in the United States. Two million PBMCs per well were cultured in IMDM with roughly 5.2% human AB serum and 8 to 10 IU/ml IL-2, plus 10 ug/ml peptide pools. On days 3 and 7, half of the culture medium was replaced with fresh IL-2-containing medium. CD4+ T cells were isolated after around ten days of culture through negative selection using the EasySep CD4+ T cell isolation kit. PBMCs were separated from whole blood using Ficoll-Paque Plus gradient centrifugation and then either used fresh or cryopreserved at -140C. In general, triplicate wells were set up for every culture condition.

Points on this clonotype: Its antigen specificity is not known. Qualities for individual bases were not recorded, and no much larger clone is one base off.

Rearrangement joined TRBV5-1 to TRBJ2-2, with the D gene not clear enough to name. The sequence came from a human donor who had recovered from COVID-19. Sequenced sample: CD4+ T cells from blood, cultured in vitro. The CDR3 loop reads CASSLGANTGELFF. The DNA sequence is TGCGCCAGCAGCTTGGGAGCGAACACCGGGGAGCTGTTTTTT.